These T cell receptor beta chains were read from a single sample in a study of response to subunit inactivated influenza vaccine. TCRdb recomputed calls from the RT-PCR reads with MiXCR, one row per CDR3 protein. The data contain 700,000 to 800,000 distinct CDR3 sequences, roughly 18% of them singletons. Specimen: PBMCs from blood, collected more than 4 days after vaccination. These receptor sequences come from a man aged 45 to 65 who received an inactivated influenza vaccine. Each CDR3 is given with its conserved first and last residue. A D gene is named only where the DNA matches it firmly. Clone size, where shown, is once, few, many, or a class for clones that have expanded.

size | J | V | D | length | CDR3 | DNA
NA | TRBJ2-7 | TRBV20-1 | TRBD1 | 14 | CSTTGTGGVYEQYF | TGCAGTACAACCGGGACAGGGGGCGTTTACGAGCAGTACTTC
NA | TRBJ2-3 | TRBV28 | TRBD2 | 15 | CASSLLAGDGDTQYF | TGTGCCAGCAGTTTACTAGCGGGAGACGGAGATACGCAGTATTTT
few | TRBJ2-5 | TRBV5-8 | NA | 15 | CASSFGRLGQETQYF | TGTGCCAGCAGCTTTGGCCGGTTGGGCCAAGAGACCCAGTACTTC
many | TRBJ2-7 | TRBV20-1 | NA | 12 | CSATGSTYEQYF | TGCAGTGCAACTGGGAGTACCTACGAGCAGTACTTC
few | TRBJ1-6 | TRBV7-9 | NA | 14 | CASSLRQLNSPLHF | TGTGCCAGCAGCTTAAGACAGTTAAATTCACCCCTCCACTTT
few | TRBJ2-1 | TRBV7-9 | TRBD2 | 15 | CASSQTGLAHNEQFF | TGTGCCAGCAGCCAAACGGGACTAGCGCACAATGAGCAGTTCTTC
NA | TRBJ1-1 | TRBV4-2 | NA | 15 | CASSLSEAEWTEAFF | TGTGCCAGCAGCCTCAGCGAGGCGGAGTGGACTGAAGCTTTCTTT
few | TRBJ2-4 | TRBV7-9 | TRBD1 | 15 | CATRRTTGIENIQYF | TGTGCCACGCGACGAACGACAGGGATCGAAAACATTCAGTACTTC
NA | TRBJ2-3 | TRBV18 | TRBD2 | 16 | CASSPPTSGVTDMQYF | TGTGCCAGCTCACCACCGACTAGCGGGGTCACAGATATGCAGTATTTT
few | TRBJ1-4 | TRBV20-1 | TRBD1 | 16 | CSARTGVGTTNEKLFF | TGCAGTGCCAGGACAGGGGTAGGGACAACTAATGAAAAACTGTTTTTT
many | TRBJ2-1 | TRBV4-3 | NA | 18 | CASSQATPELAGRNEQFF | TGCGCCAGCAGCCAAGCCACCCCCGAGTTGGCAGGACGCAATGAGCAGTTCTTC
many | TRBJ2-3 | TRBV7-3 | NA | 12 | CASSLLGDTQYF | TGTGCCAGCAGCTTACTAGGGGATACGCAGTATTTT
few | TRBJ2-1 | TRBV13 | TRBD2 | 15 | CASSPPSGRRYEQFF | TGTGCCAGCAGCCCCCCTAGCGGGAGGAGGTATGAGCAGTTCTTC
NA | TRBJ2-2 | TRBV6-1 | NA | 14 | CASRMTIYTGELFF | TGTGCCAGCAGGATGACAATTTACACCGGGGAGCTGTTTTTT
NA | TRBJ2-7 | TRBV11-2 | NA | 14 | CASSLVVDSYEQYF | TGTGCCAGCAGCTTAGTGGTAGACTCCTACGAGCAGTACTTC
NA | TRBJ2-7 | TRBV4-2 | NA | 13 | CASSQGSIGEQYF | TGTGCCAGCAGCCAAGGGTCGATCGGAGAGCAGTACTTC
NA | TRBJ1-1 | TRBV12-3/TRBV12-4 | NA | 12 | CASSTADTEAFF | TGTGCCAGCAGTACAGCGGATACTGAAGCTTTCTTT
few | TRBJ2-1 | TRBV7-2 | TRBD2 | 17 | CASSWRLAGGPYNEQFF | TGTGCCAGCAGCTGGCGACTAGCGGGGGGTCCCTACAATGAGCAGTTCTTC
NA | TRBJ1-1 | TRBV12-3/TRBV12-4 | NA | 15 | CASSLAATWNTEAFF | TGTGCCAGCAGTTTAGCGGCAACTTGGAACACTGAAGCTTTCTTT
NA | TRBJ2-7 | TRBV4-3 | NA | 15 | CASSQSLQSSYEQYF | TGCGCCAGCAGCCAGAGCTTACAGAGCTCCTACGAGCAGTACTTC
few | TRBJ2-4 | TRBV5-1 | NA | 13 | CASSLYPGDIQYF | TGCGCCAGCAGCTTGTACCCCGGGGACATTCAGTACTTC
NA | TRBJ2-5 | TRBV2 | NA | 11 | CASEGYETQYF | TGTGCCAGCGAGGGTTACGAGACCCAGTACTTC
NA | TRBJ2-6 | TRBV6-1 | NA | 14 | CASTWGTGANVLTF | TGTGCCAGCACCTGGGGGACTGGGGCCAACGTCCTGACTTTC
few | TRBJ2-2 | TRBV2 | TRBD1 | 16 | CASREGTGGYTGELFF | TGTGCCAGCAGGGAAGGGACAGGGGGCTACACCGGGGAGCTGTTTTTT
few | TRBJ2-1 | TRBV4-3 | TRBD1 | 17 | CASSFSPGTGSYNEQFF | TGCGCCAGCAGCTTCTCCCCCGGGACAGGGTCCTACAATGAGCAGTTCTTC
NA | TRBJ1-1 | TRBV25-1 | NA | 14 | CASSVWQGRGEAFF | TGTGCCAGCAGTGTTTGGCAGGGACGGGGTGAAGCTTTCTTT
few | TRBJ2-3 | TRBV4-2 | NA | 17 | CASSQDRTGALTDTQYF | TGTGCCAGCAGCCAAGATCGAACGGGGGCCCTCACAGATACGCAGTATTTT
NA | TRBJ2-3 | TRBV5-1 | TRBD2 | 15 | CASSAGLDGTDTQYF | TGCGCCAGCAGCGCAGGACTAGATGGCACAGATACGCAGTATTTT
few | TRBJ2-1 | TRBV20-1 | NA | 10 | CSARYGKQFF | TGCAGTGCTAGATACGGAAAGCAGTTCTTC
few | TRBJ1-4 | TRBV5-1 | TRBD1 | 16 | CASSLGPGTANEKLFF | TGCGCCAGCAGCTTGGGTCCCGGGACAGCTAATGAAAAACTGTTTTTT
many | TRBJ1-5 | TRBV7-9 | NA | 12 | CASSLGHQPQHF | TGTGCCAGCAGCTTAGGGCATCAGCCCCAGCATTTT
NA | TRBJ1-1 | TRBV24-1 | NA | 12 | CATADRNTEAFF | TGTGCCACAGCCGATCGGAACACTGAAGCCTTCTTT